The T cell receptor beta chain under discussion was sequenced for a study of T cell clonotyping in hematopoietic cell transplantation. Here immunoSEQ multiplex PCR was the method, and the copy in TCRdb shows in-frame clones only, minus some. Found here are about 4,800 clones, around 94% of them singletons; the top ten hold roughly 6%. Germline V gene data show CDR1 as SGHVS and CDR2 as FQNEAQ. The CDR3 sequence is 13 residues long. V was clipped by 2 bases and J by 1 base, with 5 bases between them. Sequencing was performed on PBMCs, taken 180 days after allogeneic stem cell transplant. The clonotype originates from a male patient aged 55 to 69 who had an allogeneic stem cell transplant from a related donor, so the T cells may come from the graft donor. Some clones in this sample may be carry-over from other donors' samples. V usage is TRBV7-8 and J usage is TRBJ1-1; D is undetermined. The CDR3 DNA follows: TGTGCCAGCAGCTTAACTGAGAACACTGAAGCTTTCTTT. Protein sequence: CASSLTENTEAFF.